This T cell receptor beta chain was found in a study of blood T cell repertoires in COVID-19. The overall study: Sources were T cells, B-cell-depleted T cells, or PBMCs; the material itself was cDNA or gDNA.

The protocol was immunoSEQ multiplex PCR, while the TCRdb copy is restricted to in-frame clones and leaves out a portion. The sample holds roughly 360,000 clones, more than 65% seen once. The CDR3 sequence is 19 residues long. Trimming removed 1 base from V and 2 bases from J; junction bases left unmatched: 10. The sample was peripheral blood. The chain combines TRBV23-1 with TRBJ2-2, with 10 nucleotides matching TRBD2. TRBV23-1 carries the ORF label, with uncertain function. This sequence originates from a human donor with acute or convalescent COVID-19. The donor label of this sample is uncertain. The CDR3 loop reads CASSQFFLAGEGNTGELFF. In DNA form, the CDR3 reads TGCGCCAGCAGTCAATTTTTCCTAGCGGGAGAGGGTAACACCGGGGAGCTGTTTTTT.